The 28 T cell receptor beta chains below were found in one sample sequenced in a study of T cells after yellow fever vaccination. MiXCR was run by TCRdb on the 5' RACE reads, yielding one entry per CDR3 protein. The table includes about 360,000 distinct CDR3 sequences, roughly 6.1% detected once. The material sequenced was PBMCs, taken 5 days after the yellow fever booster vaccination. These receptors came from a young man who received the YFV17D yellow fever vaccine.

This clonotype was found many times. This chain joins TRBV4-3 and TRBJ2-1, with 8 bases aligning to TRBD2. Trimming removed 0 bases from V and 6 bases from J; junction bases left unmatched: 10. Germline CDR1 reads LGHNA; CDR2 reads YSLEER. CDR3 length equals 17 residues. The CDR3 DNA is TGCGCCAGCAGCCAAGATAGTAGCGGGACTTGGGGCAATGAGCAGTTCTTC. It yields the protein CASSQDSSGTWGNEQFF.

The rearrangement uses TRBV24-1 and TRBJ2-1; 10 positions match TRBD2. Germline V CDR1 and CDR2: KGHDR, SFDVKD. J lost 2 bases, V lost 3 bases, and 3 bases had no gene match. CDR3 size: 16 residues. CDR3 DNA sequence: TGTGCCACCAGTGATCCGGGACTAGCGACCTACAATGAGCAGTTCTTC. This encodes CATSDPGLATYNEQFF.

The gene calls are TRBV3-1 and TRBJ2-2; perhaps D is TRBD1 or TRBD2 (7 bases each). The V gene's germline CDR1 is LGHDT and CDR2 YNNKEL (reference sequence). The CDR3 covers 17 residues. V dropped 4 bases and J dropped 4 bases, with 19 bases sitting between them. The CDR3 DNA reads as TGTGCCAGCAGCCCCACAGGGGAGGGTTCAATCACCGGGGAGCTGTTTTTT. Its protein product is CASSPTGEGSITGELFF.

The chain is built from TRBV2 and TRBJ1-1, with D unclear. The CDR3 is made up of 15 amino acids. Between the trimmed V and J ends, which lost 7 bases and 0 bases, there was a span of 15 bases. In germline, CDR1 is SNHLY, CDR2 FYNNEI. The CDR3 sequence: CASKVRNAMNTEAFF. The CDR3 DNA sequence: TGTGCCAGCAAAGTAAGAAACGCTATGAACACTGAAGCTTTCTTT.

The J gene is TRBJ1-1, the V gene TRBV5-1, with D uncertain. This CDR3 spans 15 amino acids. CDR1 SGHRS and CDR2 YFSETQ come from the germline V gene. Deletions cut 4 bases from V and 4 bases from J, with 17 bases between. The CDR3 DNA reads TGCGCCAGCAGCCCTCTTGGGTTCGAGAGCACTGAAGCTTTCTTT. It translates to CASSPLGFESTEAFF. The full variable domain, with the rest looked up from reference TRBV5-1 and TRBJ1-1, is KAGVTQTPRYLIKTRGQQVTLSCSPISGHRSVSWYQQTPGQGLQFLFEYFSETQRNKGNFPGRFSGRQFSNSRSEMNVSTLELGDSALYLCASSPLGFESTEAFFGQGTRLTVV.

This clonotype was recorded at least ten times. The CDR3 sequence is CASSDKAGTGIYEQYF. In nucleotides, the CDR3 is TGTGCCAGCAGTGATAAGGCCGGGACAGGGATCTACGAGCAGTACTTC. V gene TRBV25-1 combines with J gene TRBJ2-7, with 9 positions matching TRBD1. The CDR3 spans 16 residues. Germline CDR1 and CDR2: MGHDK and SYGVNS. With V trimmed by 3 bases and J by 3 bases, 9 bases remained unmatched.

This clonotype occurred many times. The J gene is TRBJ2-1, the V gene TRBV12-3 or TRBV12-4, with TRBD2 matching over 10 bases. There are 17 residues in the CDR3. Trimming at V came to 1 base and at J to 10 bases, leaving 13 bases not matched to a gene. The CDR3 coding sequence is TGTGCCAGCAGTTTAGTGGGGGGGCTAGCGGGAGATAGGGAGCAGTTCTTC. It translates to CASSLVGGLAGDREQFF.

The CDR3 nucleotides are TGCAGCGTTGACCGACATTGGGAAAACTATGGCTACACCTTC. Its protein is CSVDRHWENYGYTF. The chain recombines TRBV29-1 with TRBJ1-2; D is ambiguous. Germline V gives CDR1 SQVTM, CDR2 ANQGSEA. The CDR3 has 14 residues. The V end was cut by 3 bases, the J end by 2 bases, with 13 bases between.

This clonotype was found a few times. The chain recombines TRBV7-6 with TRBJ2-2; maybe TRBD2 (6 bases). The CDR3 sequence is 15 residues long. In germline, CDR1 is SGHVS, CDR2 FNYEAQ. With 5 bases removed from V and 8 bases from J, the gap between germline ends came to 18 bases. CDR3 DNA sequence: TGTGCCAGCAGCGTGTACGGGAGAGGGCTGGGGGAGCTGTTTTTT. It codes for CASSVYGRGLGELFF.

With regard to this clonotype: The junction departs from the called germline gene at one end, perhaps through a read error. This chain links TRBV3-1 with TRBJ2-5; D ambiguous. The CDR3 contains 12 residues. From germline, CDR1 is LGHDT and CDR2 YNNKEL (reference sequence). The CDR3 region has the DNA TGTGCCAGAAGCCAAGGGTCCGAGACCCAGTACTTC. Translating it yields CARSQGSETQYF.

Many counts were recorded for this clonotype. The chain joins TRBV12-3 or TRBV12-4 to TRBJ2-7, with D possibly TRBD2 on 6 matching bases. This CDR3 contains 13 residues. Trimming left V 5 bases short and J 2 bases short, with 10 bases between. The CDR3 nucleotides read TGTGCCAGCAGTCCCGGGACTCCCTACGAGCAGTACTTC. Its translation: CASSPGTPYEQYF.

The rearrangement joins TRBV30 to TRBJ2-5; D not resolved. The CDR3 runs 12 residues. Trimming took 3 bases from V and 6 from J, leaving 11 bases between them. Looked up from germline, CDR1 is GTSNPN and CDR2 is SVGIG (reference sequence). As DNA, the CDR3 is TGTGCCTGGAGGGAAAGTTGGCAGACCCAGTACTTC. Translated: CAWRESWQTQYF.

The V and J genes are TRBV20-1 and TRBJ2-7; D gene uncertain. The V gene lost 6 bases and the J gene lost 9 bases, with 6 bases spanning the gap. Germline lookup yields CDR1 DFQATT and CDR2 SNEGSKA (reference sequence). The CDR3 runs 8 residues. CDR3 in amino acids: CSADGQYF. The CDR3 DNA follows: TGCAGTGCAGACGGGCAGTACTTC.

V and J are TRBV6-1 and TRBJ2-2; no definite D call. CDR1 and CDR2 from the germline V gene are MNHNS and SASEGT. There are 15 residues in the CDR3. The V and J ends lost 11 bases and 5 bases respectively, with 21 bases between them. CDR3 bases: TGTGCCGCCACGCCCGGACCTCCTGGGACCGGGGAGCTGTTTTTT. Encoded protein: CAATPGPPGTGELFF.

This clonotype has ten or more counts. The chain recombines TRBV7-9 with TRBJ2-7, with no clear D. V lost 2 bases and J 6 bases, leaving 11 bases between the germline ends. This CDR3 has 13 amino acids. Germline CDR1 and CDR2: SEHNR and FQNEAQ (reference sequence). DNA for the CDR3: TGTGCCAGCAGCTTATCAGATTACTCCGAGCAGTACTTC. Amino acid sequence: CASSLSDYSEQYF.

The table lists this clonotype with a few counts. The rearrangement uses TRBV7-8 and TRBJ2-2, with unresolved D. The V and J ends lost 5 bases and 7 bases respectively, with 17 bases between them. Looked up from germline, CDR1 is SGHVS and CDR2 is FQNEAQ. This CDR3 is 15 amino acids long. CDR3: CASSPSVGGLGELFF. The CDR3 DNA follows: TGTGCCAGCAGCCCAAGCGTGGGTGGCCTCGGGGAGCTGTTTTTT.

This chain uses TRBV6-2 or TRBV6-3 with TRBJ2-4, with D perhaps being TRBD1 or TRBD2 (7 bases each). Germline values: CDR1 MNHEY, CDR2 SVGEGT. The CDR3 is made up of 17 amino acids. Trimming shortened V by 1 base and J by 0 bases, and 13 bases separated the two germline ends. The CDR3 spells CASSYFGGTVAKNIQYF. As DNA, the CDR3 is TGTGCCAGCAGTTACTTCGGGGGGACAGTAGCCAAAAACATTCAGTACTTC.

This clonotype has just a few counts. The chain is built from TRBV11-2 and TRBJ1-1; D not resolved. Germline CDR1 SGHAT, CDR2 FQNNGV. V lost 2 bases and J lost 1, with 11 bases in between. CDR3 size: 15 residues. The CDR3 DNA reads TGTGCCAGCAGCTTAAGCGGTTCGTCGAACACTGAAGCTTTCTTT. Translating it yields CASSLSGSSNTEAFF.

The chain combines TRBV18 with TRBJ2-7; tentative D call: TRBD1 (5 bases). Germline lookup yields CDR1 KGHSH and CDR2 LQKENI. Trimming shortened V by 4 bases and J by 3 bases, and 10 bases separated the two germline ends. This CDR3 spans 13 amino acids. CDR3 nucleotide sequence: TGTGCCAGCTCACAAATTCAGGGCTACGAGCAGTACTTC. Its translation: CASSQIQGYEQYF.

This clonotype was observed a few times. This chain connects TRBV21-1 to TRBJ1-2; the D segment call TRBD1 is taken from the table without a DNA check. TRBV21-1 is a known pseudogene. The length of the CDR3 is 14 residues. The chain's CDR3 is CASSRAEDAHGYTF. As DNA, the CDR3 is TGTGCCAGCAGCAGGGCGGAGGACGCCCATGGCTACACCTTC.

This clonotype has a handful of counts. CDR3 in DNA: TGCGCCAGCAGCCGGAGCCTGGCGGGAGGCTACAATGAGCAGTTCTTC. Translated, it gives CASSRSLAGGYNEQFF. The chain combines TRBV4-3 with TRBJ2-1; 8 bases agree with TRBD2. The CDR3 loop spans 16 amino acids. Germline lookup yields CDR1 LGHNA and CDR2 YSLEER. The junction had 8 bases not matched to a gene; V was cut back by 4 bases and J by 3 bases.

The rearrangement links TRBV20-1 to TRBJ2-7; D is perhaps TRBD2 (6 bases). V dropped 3 bases and J dropped 7 bases, with 16 bases sitting between them. CDR1 and CDR2 from the germline V gene are DFQATT and SNEGSKA (reference sequence). This CDR3 is 13 amino acids long. The CDR3 spells CSASKPQGGEQYF. CDR3 sequence (DNA): TGCAGTGCTAGCAAGCCTCAGGGAGGTGAGCAGTACTTC.

The J gene is TRBJ2-1, the V gene TRBV6-2 or TRBV6-3; 7 positions agree with TRBD2. The ends lost 4 bases at V and 2 bases at J; junction bases unmatched: 5. The germline V gene has CDR1 MNHEY and CDR2 SVGEGT. There are 15 residues in the CDR3. DNA of the CDR3: TGTGCCAGCAGTTTGACTAGCCCCCCCTACAATGAGCAGTTCTTC. Encoded protein: CASSLTSPPYNEQFF.

The gene calls are TRBV20-1 and TRBJ2-3, with D tentatively TRBD2 (5 bases). The germline V gene encodes CDR1 DFQATT and CDR2 SNEGSKA (reference sequence). The CDR3 has 15 amino acids. The germline V and J ends were trimmed by 1 base and 0 bases, with 11 bases remaining between them. Here the CDR3 reads CSARVPGVSTDTQYF. The CDR3 bases are TGCAGTGCTAGAGTTCCCGGGGTGAGCACAGATACGCAGTATTTT.

This clonotype was picked up a small number of times. The gene calls are TRBV15 and TRBJ2-7; D gene uncertain. There are 16 residues in the CDR3. The germline gives CDR1 LNHNV, CDR2 YYDKDF (reference sequence). V dropped 2 bases and J dropped 3 bases, with 17 bases sitting between them. The CDR3, as DNA: TGTGCCACCAGCAGAAGGCTAGTCCGTCCCCACTACGAGCAGTACTTC. Its protein is CATSRRLVRPHYEQYF.

The V and J genes are TRBV10-3 and TRBJ2-3, with 14 bases that match TRBD2. Germline V gene lookup returns CDR1 ENHRY and CDR2 SYGVKD. V lost 10 bases to trimming and J lost 4 bases; unmatched junction nucleotides: 7. The CDR3 covers 15 residues. CDR3 in DNA: TGTGCCAGCGGGACTAGCGGGAGCAGGGCAGATACGCAGTATTTT. Amino acids: CASGTSGSRADTQYF.

This clonotype was counted ten times or more. The chain recombines TRBV4-2 with TRBJ2-7; 8 bases match TRBD2. Trimming at V came to 1 base and at J to 3 bases, leaving 8 bases not matched to a gene. The CDR3 is made up of 16 amino acids. Germline loops: CDR1 LGHNA, CDR2 YNFKEQ. DNA for the CDR3: TGTGCCAGCAGCCAAGCCTGGTCTGCGGGGGGCTACGAGCAGTACTTC. It codes for CASSQAWSAGGYEQYF.

V usage is TRBV7-2 and J usage is TRBJ2-3, with 14 bases lining up with TRBD2. Germline V CDR1 and CDR2: SGHTA, FQGNSA. This CDR3 has 15 residues. V shed 5 bases, J shed 8 bases, and the junction held 6 bases outside the gene matches. DNA for the CDR3: TGTGCCAGCAGCGCGGGGACTAGCGGGAGAGCTACGCAGTATTTT. It is translated as CASSAGTSGRATQYF.